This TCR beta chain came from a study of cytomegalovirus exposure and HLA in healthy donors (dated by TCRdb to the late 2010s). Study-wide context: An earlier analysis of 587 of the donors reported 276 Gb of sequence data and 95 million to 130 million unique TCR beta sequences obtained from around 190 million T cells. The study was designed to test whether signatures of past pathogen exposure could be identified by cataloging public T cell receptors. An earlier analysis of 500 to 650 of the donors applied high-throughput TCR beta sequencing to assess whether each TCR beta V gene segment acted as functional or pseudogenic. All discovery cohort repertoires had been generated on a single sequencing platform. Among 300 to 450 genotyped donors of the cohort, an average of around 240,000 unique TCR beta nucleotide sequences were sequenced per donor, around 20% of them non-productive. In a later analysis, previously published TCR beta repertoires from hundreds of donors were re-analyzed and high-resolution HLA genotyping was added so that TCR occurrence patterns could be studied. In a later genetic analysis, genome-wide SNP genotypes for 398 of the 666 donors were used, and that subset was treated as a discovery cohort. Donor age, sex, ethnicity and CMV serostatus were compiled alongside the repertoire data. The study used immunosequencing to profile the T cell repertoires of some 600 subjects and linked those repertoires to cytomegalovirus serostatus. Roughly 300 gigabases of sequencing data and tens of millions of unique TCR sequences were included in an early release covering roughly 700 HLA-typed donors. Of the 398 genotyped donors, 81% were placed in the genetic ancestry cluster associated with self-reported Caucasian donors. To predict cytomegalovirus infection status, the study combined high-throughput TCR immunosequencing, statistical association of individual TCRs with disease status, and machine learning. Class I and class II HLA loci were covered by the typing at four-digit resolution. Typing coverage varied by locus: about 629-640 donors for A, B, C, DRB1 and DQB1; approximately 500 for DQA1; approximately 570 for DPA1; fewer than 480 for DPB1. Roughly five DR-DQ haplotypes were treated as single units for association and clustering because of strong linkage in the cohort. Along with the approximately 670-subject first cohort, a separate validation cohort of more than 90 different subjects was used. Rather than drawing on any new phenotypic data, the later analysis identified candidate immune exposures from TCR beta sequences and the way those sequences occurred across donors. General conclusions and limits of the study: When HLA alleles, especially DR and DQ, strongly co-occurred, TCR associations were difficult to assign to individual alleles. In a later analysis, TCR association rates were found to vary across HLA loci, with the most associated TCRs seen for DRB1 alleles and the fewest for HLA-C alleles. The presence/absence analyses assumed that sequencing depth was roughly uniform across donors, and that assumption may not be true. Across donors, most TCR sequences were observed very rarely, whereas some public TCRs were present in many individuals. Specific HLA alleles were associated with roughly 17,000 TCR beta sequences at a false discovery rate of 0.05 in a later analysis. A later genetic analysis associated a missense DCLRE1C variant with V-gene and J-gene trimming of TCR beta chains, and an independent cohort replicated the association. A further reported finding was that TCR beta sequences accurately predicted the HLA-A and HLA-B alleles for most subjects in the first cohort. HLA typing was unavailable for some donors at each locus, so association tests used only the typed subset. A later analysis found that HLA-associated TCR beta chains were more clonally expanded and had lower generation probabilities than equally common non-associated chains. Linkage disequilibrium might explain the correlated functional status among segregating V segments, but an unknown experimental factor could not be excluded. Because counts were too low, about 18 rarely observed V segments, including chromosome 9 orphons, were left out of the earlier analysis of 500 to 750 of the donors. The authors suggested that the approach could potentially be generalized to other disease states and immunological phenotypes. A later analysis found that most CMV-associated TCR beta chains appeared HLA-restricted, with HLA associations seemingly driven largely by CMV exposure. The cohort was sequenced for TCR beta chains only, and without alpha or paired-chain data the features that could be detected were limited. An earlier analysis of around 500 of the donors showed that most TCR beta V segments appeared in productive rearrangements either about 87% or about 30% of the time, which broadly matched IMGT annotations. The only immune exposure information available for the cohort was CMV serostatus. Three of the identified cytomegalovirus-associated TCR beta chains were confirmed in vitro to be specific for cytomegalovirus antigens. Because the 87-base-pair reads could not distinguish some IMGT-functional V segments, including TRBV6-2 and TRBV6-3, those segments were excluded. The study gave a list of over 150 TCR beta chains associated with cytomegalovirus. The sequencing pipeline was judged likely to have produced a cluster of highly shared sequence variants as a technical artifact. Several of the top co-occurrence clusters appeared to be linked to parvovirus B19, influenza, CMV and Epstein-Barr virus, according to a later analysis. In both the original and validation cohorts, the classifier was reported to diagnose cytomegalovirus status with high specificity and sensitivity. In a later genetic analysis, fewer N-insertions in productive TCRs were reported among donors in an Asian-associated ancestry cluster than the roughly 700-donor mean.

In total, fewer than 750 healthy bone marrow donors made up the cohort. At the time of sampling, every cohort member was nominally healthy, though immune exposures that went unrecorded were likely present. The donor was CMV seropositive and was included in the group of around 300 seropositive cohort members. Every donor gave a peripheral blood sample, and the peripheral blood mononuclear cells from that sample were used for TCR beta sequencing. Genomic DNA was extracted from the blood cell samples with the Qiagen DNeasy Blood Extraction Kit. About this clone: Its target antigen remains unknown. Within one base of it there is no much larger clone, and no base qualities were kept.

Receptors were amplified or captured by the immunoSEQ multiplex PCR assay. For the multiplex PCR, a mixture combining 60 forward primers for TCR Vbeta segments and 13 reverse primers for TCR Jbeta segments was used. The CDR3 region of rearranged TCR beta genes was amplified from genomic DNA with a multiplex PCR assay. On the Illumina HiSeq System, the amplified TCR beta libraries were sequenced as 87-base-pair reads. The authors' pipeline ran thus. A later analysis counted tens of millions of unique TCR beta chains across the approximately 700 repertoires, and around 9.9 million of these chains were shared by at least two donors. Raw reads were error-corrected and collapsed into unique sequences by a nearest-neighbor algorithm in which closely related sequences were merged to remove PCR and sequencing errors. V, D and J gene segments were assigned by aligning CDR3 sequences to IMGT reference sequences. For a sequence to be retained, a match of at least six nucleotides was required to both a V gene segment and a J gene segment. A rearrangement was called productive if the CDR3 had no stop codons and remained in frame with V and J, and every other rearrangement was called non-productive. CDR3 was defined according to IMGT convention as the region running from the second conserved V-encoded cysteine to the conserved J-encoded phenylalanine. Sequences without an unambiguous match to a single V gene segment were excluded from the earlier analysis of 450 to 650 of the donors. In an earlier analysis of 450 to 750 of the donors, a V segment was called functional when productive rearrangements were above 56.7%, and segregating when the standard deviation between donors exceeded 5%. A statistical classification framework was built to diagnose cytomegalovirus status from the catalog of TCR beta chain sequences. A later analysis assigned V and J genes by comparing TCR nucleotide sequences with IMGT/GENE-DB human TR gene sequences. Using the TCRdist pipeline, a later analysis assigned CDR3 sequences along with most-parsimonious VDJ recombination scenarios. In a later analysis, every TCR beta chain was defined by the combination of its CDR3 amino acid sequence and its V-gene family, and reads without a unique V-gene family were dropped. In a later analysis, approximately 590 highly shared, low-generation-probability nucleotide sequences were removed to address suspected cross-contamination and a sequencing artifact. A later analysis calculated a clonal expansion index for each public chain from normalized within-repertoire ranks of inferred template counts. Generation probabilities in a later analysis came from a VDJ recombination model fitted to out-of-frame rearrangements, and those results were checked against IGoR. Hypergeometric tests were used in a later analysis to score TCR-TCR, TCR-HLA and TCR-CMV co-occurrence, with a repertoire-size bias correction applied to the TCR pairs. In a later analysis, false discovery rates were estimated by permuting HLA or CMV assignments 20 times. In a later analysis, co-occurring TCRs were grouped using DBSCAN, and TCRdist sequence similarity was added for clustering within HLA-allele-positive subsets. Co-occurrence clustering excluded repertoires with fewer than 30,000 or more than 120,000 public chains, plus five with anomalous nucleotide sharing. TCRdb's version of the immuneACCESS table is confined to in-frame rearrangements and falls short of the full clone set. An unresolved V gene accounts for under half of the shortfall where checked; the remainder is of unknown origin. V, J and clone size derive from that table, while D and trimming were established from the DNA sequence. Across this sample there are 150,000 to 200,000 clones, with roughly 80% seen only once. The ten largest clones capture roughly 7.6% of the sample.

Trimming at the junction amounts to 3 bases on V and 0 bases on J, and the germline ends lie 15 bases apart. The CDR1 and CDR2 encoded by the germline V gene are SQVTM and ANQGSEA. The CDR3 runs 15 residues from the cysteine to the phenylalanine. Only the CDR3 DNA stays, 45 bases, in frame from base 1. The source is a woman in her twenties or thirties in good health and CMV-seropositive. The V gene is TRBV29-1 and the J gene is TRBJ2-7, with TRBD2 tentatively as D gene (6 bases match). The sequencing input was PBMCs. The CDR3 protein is CSVDGGTVSSYEQYF. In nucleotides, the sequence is TGCAGCGTTGATGGGGGGACGGTAAGCTCCTACGAGCAGTACTTC.